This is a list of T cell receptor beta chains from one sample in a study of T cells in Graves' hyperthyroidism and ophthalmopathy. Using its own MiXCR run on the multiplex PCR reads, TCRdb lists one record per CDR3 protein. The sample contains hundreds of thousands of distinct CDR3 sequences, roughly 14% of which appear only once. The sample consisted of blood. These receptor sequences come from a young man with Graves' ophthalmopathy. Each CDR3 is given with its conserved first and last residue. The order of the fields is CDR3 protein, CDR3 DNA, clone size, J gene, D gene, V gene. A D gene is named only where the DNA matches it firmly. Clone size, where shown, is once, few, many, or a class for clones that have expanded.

cdr3_aa: CASSYSFGIPSNEQFF
cdr3_nt: TGTGCCAGCAGTTACTCTTTCGGGATCCCCTCCAATGAGCAGTTCTTC
clone_size: many
j_call: TRBJ2-1
d_call: -
v_call: TRBV6-5

cdr3_aa: CASSGDPQETQYF
cdr3_nt: TGTGCCAGCAGCGGGGACCCCCAAGAGACCCAGTACTTC
clone_size: few
j_call: TRBJ2-5
d_call: -
v_call: TRBV5-4

cdr3_aa: CAAGTGYYEQYF
cdr3_nt: TGTGCCGCGGGGACAGGGTACTACGAGCAGTACTTC
clone_size: many
j_call: TRBJ2-7
d_call: TRBD1
v_call: TRBV30

cdr3_aa: CASTNSGRDYEQYF
cdr3_nt: TGTGCCAGCACCAATAGCGGGAGGGACTACGAGCAGTACTTC
clone_size: many
j_call: TRBJ2-7
d_call: TRBD2
v_call: TRBV12-3/TRBV12-4

cdr3_aa: CASSLGSVNTGELFF
cdr3_nt: TGTGCCAGCAGCTTAGGATCGGTGAACACCGGGGAGCTGTTTTTT
clone_size: many
j_call: TRBJ2-2
d_call: -
v_call: TRBV11-3

cdr3_aa: CATSDHSGGLDEQFF
cdr3_nt: TGTGCCACCAGTGATCATAGCGGGGGGTTAGATGAGCAGTTCTTC
clone_size: -
j_call: TRBJ2-1
d_call: TRBD2
v_call: TRBV24-1

cdr3_aa: CASSLVGAPETQYF
cdr3_nt: TGCGCCAGCAGCTTGGTCGGGGCCCCGGAGACCCAGTACTTC
clone_size: -
j_call: TRBJ2-5
d_call: -
v_call: TRBV5-1

cdr3_aa: CASSSSDTLYQPQHF
cdr3_nt: TGTGCCAGCAGCTCTAGTGACACACTATATCAGCCCCAGCATTTT
clone_size: many
j_call: TRBJ1-5
d_call: -
v_call: TRBV7-9

cdr3_aa: CASSLVGAGTEAFF
cdr3_nt: TGTGCCAGCAGCTTAGTCGGGGCAGGCACTGAAGCTTTCTTT
clone_size: many
j_call: TRBJ1-1
d_call: -
v_call: TRBV7-2

cdr3_aa: CASTLAGGQETQYF
cdr3_nt: TGTGCCAGCACCCTAGCGGGGGGGCAAGAGACCCAGTACTTC
clone_size: many
j_call: TRBJ2-5
d_call: TRBD2
v_call: TRBV2

cdr3_aa: CAIRNKLGGTTDTQYF
cdr3_nt: TGTGCCATCAGGAACAAATTAGGGGGGACCACAGATACGCAGTATTTT
clone_size: -
j_call: TRBJ2-3
d_call: -
v_call: TRBV10-3

cdr3_aa: CASSLGSGLGREQYF
cdr3_nt: TGTGCCAGCAGCTTGGGATCAGGACTAGGGCGCGAGCAGTACTTC
clone_size: many
j_call: TRBJ2-7
d_call: TRBD2
v_call: TRBV11-2

cdr3_aa: CASTTGSAANEKLFF
cdr3_nt: TGTGCCAGCACCACGGGCTCAGCCGCCAATGAAAAACTGTTTTTT
clone_size: -
j_call: TRBJ1-4
d_call: -
v_call: TRBV28

cdr3_aa: CASSLASGDTEAFF
cdr3_nt: TGTGCCAGCAGCTTAGCTTCAGGAGACACTGAAGCTTTCTTT
clone_size: many
j_call: TRBJ1-1
d_call: -
v_call: TRBV7-2

cdr3_aa: CASSPGGAYEQYF
cdr3_nt: TGTGCCAGCAGCCCCGGGGGAGCCTACGAGCAGTACTTC
clone_size: many
j_call: TRBJ2-7
d_call: -
v_call: TRBV3-1

cdr3_aa: CASSVAGSTDTQYF
cdr3_nt: TGCGCCAGCAGTGTAGCGGGGAGCACAGATACGCAGTATTTT
clone_size: few
j_call: TRBJ2-3
d_call: TRBD2
v_call: TRBV10-2

cdr3_aa: CASSLVGDGLNTEAFF
cdr3_nt: TGTGCCAGCAGCTTAGTGGGGGACGGATTGAACACTGAAGCTTTCTTT
clone_size: few
j_call: TRBJ1-1
d_call: -
v_call: TRBV13

cdr3_aa: CASSITGTSGGTDTQYF
cdr3_nt: TGTGCCAGCAGCATAACCGGGACTAGCGGCGGCACAGATACGCAGTATTTT
clone_size: -
j_call: TRBJ2-3
d_call: TRBD2
v_call: TRBV7-6

cdr3_aa: CASSFTRHEQYF
cdr3_nt: TGTGCCAGCAGCTTTACAAGACACGAGCAGTACTTC
clone_size: many
j_call: TRBJ2-7
d_call: -
v_call: TRBV6-1

cdr3_aa: CASSFQNQPQHF
cdr3_nt: TGTGCCAGCAGCTTTCAAAATCAGCCCCAGCATTTT
clone_size: many
j_call: TRBJ1-5
d_call: -
v_call: TRBV7-2

cdr3_aa: CASSLTGGATDTQYF
cdr3_nt: TGTGCCAGCAGCTTAACGGGGGGCGCGACAGATACGCAGTATTTT
clone_size: many
j_call: TRBJ2-3
d_call: -
v_call: TRBV7-2

cdr3_aa: CAIREDLGFSGNTIYF
cdr3_nt: TGTGCCATCAGAGAGGATTTAGGGTTCTCTGGAAACACCATATATTTT
clone_size: -
j_call: TRBJ1-3
d_call: -
v_call: TRBV10-3

cdr3_aa: CASSGQGGAGGETQYF
cdr3_nt: TGTGCCAGCAGTGGCCAGGGGGGAGCCGGGGGGGAGACCCAGTACTTC
clone_size: many
j_call: TRBJ2-5
d_call: -
v_call: TRBV2

cdr3_aa: CASRMTGVYGYTF
cdr3_nt: TGTGCCAGCAGGATGACAGGGGTCTATGGCTACACCTTC
clone_size: -
j_call: TRBJ1-2
d_call: TRBD1
v_call: TRBV6-1

cdr3_aa: CSAVTPKNTEAFF
cdr3_nt: TGCAGTGCCGTGACACCTAAGAACACTGAAGCTTTCTTT
clone_size: many
j_call: TRBJ1-1
d_call: -
v_call: TRBV20-1

cdr3_aa: CASSQDTQDGYTF
cdr3_nt: TGCGCCAGCAGCCAAGATACCCAGGATGGCTACACCTTC
clone_size: -
j_call: TRBJ1-2
d_call: -
v_call: TRBV4-1

cdr3_aa: CSAPPGTEQYF
cdr3_nt: TGCAGTGCACCCCCCGGCACCGAGCAGTACTTC
clone_size: -
j_call: TRBJ2-7
d_call: -
v_call: TRBV20-1

cdr3_aa: CASSLTGTRRVEQYF
cdr3_nt: TGTGCCAGCAGTTTAACAGGGACCCGCCGAGTCGAGCAGTACTTC
clone_size: many
j_call: TRBJ2-7
d_call: -
v_call: TRBV27

cdr3_aa: CASSPRWGNTGELFF
cdr3_nt: TGCGCCAGCAGTCCCCGTTGGGGGAACACCGGGGAGCTGTTTTTT
clone_size: -
j_call: TRBJ2-2
d_call: -
v_call: TRBV10-1

cdr3_aa: CASSYSGGKYEQYF
cdr3_nt: TGTGCCAGCAGTTACTCGGGCGGGAAGTACGAGCAGTACTTC
clone_size: many
j_call: TRBJ2-7
d_call: -
v_call: TRBV6-6

cdr3_aa: CASSGESTGLNEKLFF
cdr3_nt: TGTGCCAGCAGTGGGGAATCGACAGGGCTTAATGAAAAACTGTTTTTT
clone_size: many
j_call: TRBJ1-4
d_call: TRBD1
v_call: TRBV25-1

cdr3_aa: CASSQDWGTVEAFF
cdr3_nt: TGCGCCAGCAGCCAAGACTGGGGAACGGTTGAAGCTTTCTTT
clone_size: many
j_call: TRBJ1-1
d_call: -
v_call: TRBV4-1

cdr3_aa: CASSIRVRGQGYYNEQFF
cdr3_nt: TGTGCCAGTAGTATAAGGGTAAGGGGACAGGGGTACTACAATGAGCAGTTCTTC
clone_size: few
j_call: TRBJ2-1
d_call: TRBD1
v_call: TRBV19

cdr3_aa: CASTWASDTQYF
cdr3_nt: TGTGCCAGCACTTGGGCATCGGATACGCAGTATTTT
clone_size: many
j_call: TRBJ2-3
d_call: -
v_call: TRBV2

cdr3_aa: CASSLVVSGGETQYF
cdr3_nt: TGTGCCAGCAGCTTAGTCGTTAGCGGGGGGGAGACCCAGTACTTC
clone_size: many
j_call: TRBJ2-5
d_call: TRBD2
v_call: TRBV7-9

cdr3_aa: CSVEVSSATQYF
cdr3_nt: TGCAGCGTTGAAGTTTCTAGCGCGACCCAGTACTTC
clone_size: few
j_call: TRBJ2-5
d_call: -
v_call: TRBV29-1

cdr3_aa: CASSGRAWDTQYF
cdr3_nt: TGTGCCAGCAGCGGCCGGGCTTGGGATACGCAGTATTTT
clone_size: few
j_call: TRBJ2-3
d_call: -
v_call: TRBV7-3

cdr3_aa: CASSFRTRQETQYF
cdr3_nt: TGCGCCAGCAGCTTCCGGACACGCCAAGAGACCCAGTACTTC
clone_size: many
j_call: TRBJ2-5
d_call: -
v_call: TRBV5-1

cdr3_aa: CASSSSGSPYNEQFF
cdr3_nt: TGTGCCAGCAGCAGCAGCGGGAGCCCTTACAATGAGCAGTTCTTC
clone_size: -
j_call: TRBJ2-1
d_call: TRBD2
v_call: TRBV9

cdr3_aa: CAWQDPGPGELFF
cdr3_nt: TGTGCCTGGCAAGACCCCGGTCCCGGGGAGCTGTTTTTT
clone_size: -
j_call: TRBJ2-2
d_call: -
v_call: TRBV30

cdr3_aa: CAWSVTGGLYEQYF
cdr3_nt: TGTGCCTGGAGTGTGACGGGGGGACTCTACGAGCAGTACTTC
clone_size: -
j_call: TRBJ2-7
d_call: TRBD2
v_call: TRBV30

cdr3_aa: CASSKRGGDEQFF
cdr3_nt: TGTGCCAGCAGTAAAAGGGGAGGGGATGAGCAGTTCTTC
clone_size: many
j_call: TRBJ2-1
d_call: TRBD2
v_call: TRBV12-3/TRBV12-4

cdr3_aa: CRLKQGWGTEAFF
cdr3_nt: TGCAGACTCAAACAGGGGTGGGGCACTGAAGCTTTCTTT
clone_size: few
j_call: TRBJ1-1
d_call: TRBD1
v_call: TRBV29-1

cdr3_aa: CASSWDGLGISYEQYF
cdr3_nt: TGTGCCAGCAGTTGGGACGGGTTGGGAATTTCTTACGAGCAGTACTTC
clone_size: few
j_call: TRBJ2-7
d_call: -
v_call: TRBV27

cdr3_aa: CASSPPGQGHSPLHF
cdr3_nt: TGTGCCAGCTCACCACCGGGACAGGGTCACTCACCCCTCCACTTT
clone_size: -
j_call: TRBJ1-6
d_call: TRBD1
v_call: TRBV18

cdr3_aa: CASRGGSWLIWSEQYF
cdr3_nt: TGTGCCAGCAGAGGCGGTTCGTGGCTAATTTGGTCCGAGCAGTACTTC
clone_size: -
j_call: TRBJ2-7
d_call: -
v_call: TRBV9

cdr3_aa: CSALIQGTSADTQYF
cdr3_nt: TGCAGCGCCCTCATACAGGGGACCTCCGCAGATACGCAGTATTTT
clone_size: -
j_call: TRBJ2-3
d_call: TRBD1
v_call: TRBV29-1

cdr3_aa: CASSVASTGTGNTIYF
cdr3_nt: TGTGCCAGCAGCGTGGCTTCGACAGGGACTGGAAACACCATATATTTT
clone_size: -
j_call: TRBJ1-3
d_call: TRBD1
v_call: TRBV9

cdr3_aa: CASSQDTSAASQPQHF
cdr3_nt: TGCGCCAGCAGCCAAGATACTTCAGCGGCGAGCCAGCCCCAGCATTTT
clone_size: many
j_call: TRBJ1-5
d_call: -
v_call: TRBV4-1

cdr3_aa: CASSYTGTYIQYF
cdr3_nt: TGTGCCAGCAGTTATACCGGGACATACATTCAGTACTTC
clone_size: -
j_call: TRBJ2-4
d_call: -
v_call: TRBV12-3/TRBV12-4

cdr3_aa: CASTRRAGTGETQYF
cdr3_nt: TGTGCCAGCACCCGGCGGGCAGGTACAGGGGAGACCCAGTACTTC
clone_size: many
j_call: TRBJ2-5
d_call: -
v_call: TRBV7-6

cdr3_aa: CASSGQGVFQPQHF
cdr3_nt: TGTGCCAGCAGCGGACAGGGGGTATTTCAGCCCCAGCATTTT
clone_size: many
j_call: TRBJ1-5
d_call: TRBD1
v_call: TRBV7-9

cdr3_aa: CASRSVRGLGGDTQYF
cdr3_nt: TGTGCCAGCAGATCCGTTCGCGGACTAGGAGGAGATACGCAGTATTTT
clone_size: many
j_call: TRBJ2-3
d_call: TRBD2
v_call: TRBV7-9

cdr3_aa: CASSPRWTSKGPQHF
cdr3_nt: TGTGCCAGCAGCCCCCGGTGGACATCGAAGGGGCCCCAGCATTTT
clone_size: few
j_call: TRBJ1-5
d_call: -
v_call: TRBV3-1

cdr3_aa: CSACQYHYNEQFF
cdr3_nt: TGCAGTGCATGCCAGTATCACTACAATGAGCAGTTCTTC
clone_size: many
j_call: TRBJ2-1
d_call: -
v_call: TRBV20-1

cdr3_aa: CASSGQDQPQHF
cdr3_nt: TGTGCCAGCTCTGGGCAGGATCAGCCCCAGCATTTT
clone_size: many
j_call: TRBJ1-5
d_call: -
v_call: TRBV18

cdr3_aa: CASRRVPDRGGTEAFF
cdr3_nt: TGTGCCAGCAGGCGGGTTCCTGACAGGGGAGGCACTGAAGCTTTCTTT
clone_size: many
j_call: TRBJ1-1
d_call: TRBD1
v_call: TRBV12-3/TRBV12-4

cdr3_aa: CASSLTSGGVNEQFF
cdr3_nt: TGCGCCAGCAGCTTGACTAGCGGGGGCGTAAATGAGCAGTTCTTC
clone_size: many
j_call: TRBJ2-1
d_call: TRBD2
v_call: TRBV5-1

cdr3_aa: CSARKLETNNEQFF
cdr3_nt: TGCAGTGCTAGAAAACTAGAGACTAACAATGAGCAGTTCTTC
clone_size: few
j_call: TRBJ2-1
d_call: -
v_call: TRBV20-1